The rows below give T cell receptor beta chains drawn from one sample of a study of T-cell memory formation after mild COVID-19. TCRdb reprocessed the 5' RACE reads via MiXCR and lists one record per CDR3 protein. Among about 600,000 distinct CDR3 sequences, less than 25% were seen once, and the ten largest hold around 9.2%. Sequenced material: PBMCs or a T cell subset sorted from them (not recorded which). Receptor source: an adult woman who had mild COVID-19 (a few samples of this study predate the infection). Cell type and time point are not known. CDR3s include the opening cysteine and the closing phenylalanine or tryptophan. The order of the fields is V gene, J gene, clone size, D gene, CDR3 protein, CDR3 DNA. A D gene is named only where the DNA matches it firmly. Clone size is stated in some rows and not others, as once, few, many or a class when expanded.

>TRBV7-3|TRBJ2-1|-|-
CASSLTGTEQFF
TGTGCCAGCAGCTTGACCGGGACTGAGCAGTTCTTC
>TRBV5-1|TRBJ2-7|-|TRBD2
CASSFPTHSQLAGSSYEQYF
TGCGCCAGCAGCTTCCCTACCCATTCTCAGCTAGCGGGATCCTCCTACGAGCAGTACTTC
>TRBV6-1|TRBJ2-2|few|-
CASRIGTANTGELFF
TGTGCCAGCAGGATTGGGACTGCGAACACCGGGGAGCTGTTTTTT
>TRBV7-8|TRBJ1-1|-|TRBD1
CASSLVRDRGNAEAFF
TGTGCCAGCAGCTTAGTGAGGGACAGGGGGAACGCTGAAGCTTTCTTT
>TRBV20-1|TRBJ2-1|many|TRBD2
CSARDRRTSGRADEQFF
TGCAGTGCTAGAGATCGCCGGACTAGCGGGAGGGCCGATGAGCAGTTCTTC
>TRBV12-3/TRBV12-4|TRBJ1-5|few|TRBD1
CASSLSGTGFRPQHF
TGTGCCAGCAGTTTGTCCGGGACAGGGTTTCGGCCCCAGCATTTT
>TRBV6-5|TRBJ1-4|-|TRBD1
CASSQTGSDEKLFF
TGTGCCAGCAGCCAGACAGGGTCGGACGAAAAACTGTTTTTT
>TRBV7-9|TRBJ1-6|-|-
CASSLPGSPLHF
TGTGCCAGCAGCTTGCCGGGCTCACCCCTCCACTTT
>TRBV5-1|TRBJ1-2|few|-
CASSSRPGDGYTF
TGCGCCAGCAGCTCCCGACCGGGGGATGGCTACACCTTC
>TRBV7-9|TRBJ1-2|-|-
CAIPTPPRREVYGYTF
TGTGCCATCCCGACCCCCCCACGCAGGGAGGTCTATGGCTACACCTTC
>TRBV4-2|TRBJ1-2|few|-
CASSQPGNYGYTF
TGTGCCAGCAGCCAACCCGGGAACTATGGCTACACCTTC
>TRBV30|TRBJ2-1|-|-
CAWSLGLSNEQFF
TGTGCCTGGAGCCTCGGACTCTCAAATGAGCAGTTCTTC
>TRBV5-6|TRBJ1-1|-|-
CASSLVPTSDTEAFF
TGTGCCAGCAGCTTGGTGCCGACGTCGGACACTGAAGCTTTCTTT
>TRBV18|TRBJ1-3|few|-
CASSDGGYGNTIYF
TGTGCCAGCTCGGACGGTGGTTACGGAAACACCATATATTTT
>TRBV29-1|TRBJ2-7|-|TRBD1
CSVRDRGYEQYF
TGCAGCGTTAGGGACAGGGGTTACGAGCAGTACTTC
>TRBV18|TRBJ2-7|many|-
CASSPDGTYEQYF
TGTGCCAGCTCTCCCGACGGAACCTACGAGCAGTACTTC
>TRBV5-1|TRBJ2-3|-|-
CGLNRGAHGTDTQYF
TGCGGGTTGAACCGGGGGGCCCACGGGACAGATACGCAGTATTTT
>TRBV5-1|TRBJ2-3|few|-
CASRLRGDTQYF
TGCGCCAGCAGGCTGCGTGGCGATACGCAGTATTTT
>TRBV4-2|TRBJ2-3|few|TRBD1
CASSPLRDRGLTDTQYF
TGTGCCAGCAGCCCCCTCCGGGACAGGGGGCTCACAGATACGCAGTATTTT
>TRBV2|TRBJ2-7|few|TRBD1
CASSEGQSSYEQYF
TGTGCCAGCAGCGAGGGACAGAGCTCCTACGAGCAGTACTTC
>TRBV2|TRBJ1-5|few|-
CASSHTESNQPQHF
TGTGCCAGCAGTCACACCGAAAGCAATCAGCCCCAGCATTTT
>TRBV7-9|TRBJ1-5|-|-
CASSSQVGDQPQHF
TGTGCCAGCAGCAGCCAGGTCGGGGATCAGCCCCAGCATTTT
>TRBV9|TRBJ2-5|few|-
CASSVAVGQETQYF
TGTGCCAGCAGCGTAGCAGTGGGCCAAGAGACCCAGTACTTC
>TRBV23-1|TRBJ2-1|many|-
CASSLGEGVYRGSYNEQFF
TGCGCCAGCAGTCTAGGGGAGGGGGTTTACAGGGGATCCTACAATGAGCAGTTCTTC
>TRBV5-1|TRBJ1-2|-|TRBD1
CASSSGEGQLYGYTF
TGCGCCAGCAGCTCCGGAGAGGGACAGCTTTATGGCTACACCTTC
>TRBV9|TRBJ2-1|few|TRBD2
CASSFYAGGPSDEQFF
TGTGCCAGCAGCTTCTATGCGGGAGGGCCCTCCGATGAGCAGTTCTTC
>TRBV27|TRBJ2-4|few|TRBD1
CASSSSGGWGKNIQYF
TGTGCCAGCAGTTCGTCAGGGGGTTGGGGCAAAAACATTCAGTACTTC
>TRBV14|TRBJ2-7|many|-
CASSQGGGFYEQYF
TGTGCCAGCAGCCAAGGGGGCGGTTTCTACGAGCAGTACTTC
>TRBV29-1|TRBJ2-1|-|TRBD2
CSVARGSGANNEQFF
TGCAGCGTTGCCCGGGGAAGCGGGGCAAACAATGAGCAGTTCTTC
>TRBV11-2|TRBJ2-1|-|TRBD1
CASSFMGQGTYNEQFF
TGTGCCAGCAGCTTCATGGGACAGGGCACCTACAATGAGCAGTTCTTC
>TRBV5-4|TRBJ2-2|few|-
CASSLALGSTGELFF
TGTGCCAGCAGCTTGGCCCTAGGATCCACCGGGGAGCTGTTTTTT
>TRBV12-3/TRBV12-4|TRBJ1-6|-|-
CASSLVGQISPLHF
TGTGCCAGCAGTTTAGTGGGCCAGATTTCACCCCTCCACTTT
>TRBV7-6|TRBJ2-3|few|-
CASSLGSDTDTQYF
TGTGCCAGCAGCTTAGGCAGCGACACAGATACGCAGTATTTT
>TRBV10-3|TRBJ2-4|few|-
CAISGEPKNIQYF
TGTGCCATTAGTGGGGAGCCCAAAAACATTCAGTACTTC
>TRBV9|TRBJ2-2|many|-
CASSQHTGELFF
TGTGCCAGCAGCCAACACACCGGGGAGCTGTTTTTT
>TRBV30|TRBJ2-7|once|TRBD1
CAWSDGQGNEQYF
TGTGCCTGGAGTGATGGACAGGGGAACGAGCAGTACTTC
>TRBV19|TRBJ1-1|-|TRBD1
CASSTRTGRAIAEAFF
TGTGCCAGTAGTACCAGGACAGGGAGAGCTATCGCTGAAGCTTTCTTT
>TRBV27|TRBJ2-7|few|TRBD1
CASGSGQNYEQYF
TGTGCCAGCGGCTCGGGACAGAACTACGAGCAGTACTTC
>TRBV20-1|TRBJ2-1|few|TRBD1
CSARDLTGGTSADNEQFF
TGCAGTGCTAGAGATTTGACAGGGGGCACCTCCGCCGACAATGAGCAGTTCTTC
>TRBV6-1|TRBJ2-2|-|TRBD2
CASTAPTSGGYTGELFF
TGTGCCAGCACCGCACCGACTAGCGGGGGGTATACCGGGGAGCTGTTTTTT
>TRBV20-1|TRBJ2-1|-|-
CSASGGGTYYNEQFF
TGCAGTGCTAGTGGAGGGGGGACATACTACAATGAGCAGTTCTTC
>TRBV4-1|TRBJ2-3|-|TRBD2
CASSQVTSGGTDTQYF
TGCGCCAGCAGCCAAGTGACTAGCGGGGGGACAGATACGCAGTATTTT
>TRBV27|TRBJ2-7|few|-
CASSQWDGTYEQYF
TGTGCCAGCAGCCAATGGGACGGGACCTACGAGCAGTACTTC
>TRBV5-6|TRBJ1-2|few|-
CASSWDSGYTF
TGTGCCAGCAGCTGGGATTCTGGCTACACCTTC
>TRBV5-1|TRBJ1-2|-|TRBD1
CASSSGGAGGIDTF
TGCGCCAGCAGCTCTGGAGGCGCAGGGGGTATCGACACCTTC
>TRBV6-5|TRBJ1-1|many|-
CASSFTPGTEAFF
TGTGCCAGCAGTTTCACACCAGGGACTGAAGCTTTCTTT
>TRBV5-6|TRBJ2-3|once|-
CASSLGGGFLDTQYF
TGTGCCAGCAGCTTGGGGGGGGGCTTTTTAGATACGCAGTATTTT
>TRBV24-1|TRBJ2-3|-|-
CATSEGYTQYF
TGTGCCACCAGTGAGGGGTATACGCAGTATTTT
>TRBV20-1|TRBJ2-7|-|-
CSARDRKDQVWEQYF
TGCAGTGCTAGAGATCGGAAAGATCAGGTTTGGGAGCAGTACTTC
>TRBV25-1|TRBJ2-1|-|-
CASSELYRVEQFF
TGTGCCAGCAGTGAATTATATAGGGTCGAGCAGTTCTTC
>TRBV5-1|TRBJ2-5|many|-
CASSSQGYQETQYF
TGCGCCAGCAGCTCACAGGGATACCAAGAGACCCAGTACTTC
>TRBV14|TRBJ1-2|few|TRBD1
CASSQAIRQGANYGYTF
TGTGCCAGCAGCCAAGCAATCCGGCAGGGGGCTAACTATGGCTACACCTTC
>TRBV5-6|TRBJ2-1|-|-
CASRTESNNEQFF
TGTGCCAGCAGGACAGAGTCTAACAATGAGCAGTTCTTC
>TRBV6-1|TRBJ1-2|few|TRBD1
CASTKRRVQGYYGYTF
TGTGCCAGCACCAAAAGAAGGGTACAGGGGTACTATGGCTACACCTTC